What follows are 26 T cell receptor beta chains derived from one specimen sequenced in a study of blood T cell repertoires in COVID-19. TCRdb's table, derived via immunoSEQ multiplex PCR, lists solely in-frame clones and lacks some. Of 150,000 to 200,000 clones listed, 80% to 95% are singletons. The sequencing input was peripheral blood. Source of these receptors: a woman between 45 and 60 years old with acute or convalescent COVID-19.

This clone was observed once. The rearrangement uses TRBV21-1 and TRBJ2-4; the table names TRBD2, a call not compared with the DNA. TRBV21-1 has pseudogene status. CDR3 length equals 16 residues. CDR3 nucleotides: TGTGCCACTAGTAGCGGGGGGGCCGTGACAACGGACATTCAGTACTTC. Translated, it gives CATSSGGAVTTDIQYF.

The genes are TRBV4-1 and TRBJ1-2; TRBD1 aligns across 11 bases. V was clipped by 2 bases and J by 0 bases; unmatched bases: 11. Germline loops: CDR1 MGHRA, CDR2 YSYEKL. This CDR3 contains 19 residues. CDR3 coding DNA: TGCGCCAGCAGCCAATCCCCCGGGACAGGGGGATATACTAACTATGGCTACACCTTC. Translating gives CASSQSPGTGGYTNYGYTF.

The chain couples TRBV29-1 to TRBJ2-3; D is possibly TRBD1 (5 bases). The germline V gene has CDR1 SQVTM and CDR2 ANQGSEA. Trimming took 7 bases from V and 0 from J, leaving 14 bases between them. The CDR3 is 14 amino acids. The CDR3 region is CSGGGARSTDTQYF. For the CDR3, the DNA is TGCAGCGGGGGTGGGGCCAGAAGCACAGATACGCAGTATTTT.

This chain links TRBV2 with TRBJ2-5; 7 bases line up with TRBD2. This CDR3 comprises 14 residues. V shed 7 bases, J shed 5 bases, and the junction held 10 bases outside the gene matches. Per germline, CDR1 SNHLY and CDR2 FYNNEI. DNA of the CDR3: TGTGCCAGCACCATGGGGGGGATTCGGGAGACCCAGTACTTC. This translates into CASTMGGIRETQYF.

This chain links TRBV7-8 with TRBJ1-6; no firm D call. Trimming took off 1 base at V and 6 bases at J, with 7 bases between the two ends. The CDR3 loop spans 14 amino acids. Per germline, CDR1 SGHVS and CDR2 FQNEAQ. The CDR3 nucleotides read TGTGCCAGCAGCTTAGTGGGCAGTAATTCACCCCTCCACTTT. Translated, it gives CASSLVGSNSPLHF.

In nucleotides, the CDR3 is TGTGCCAGCAGCTCGAGCCGGACTAGCGGGGTTTTCAATGAGCAGTTCTTC. This codes for CASSSSRTSGVFNEQFF. V usage is TRBV7-9 and J usage is TRBJ2-1, with TRBD2 identical over 12 bases. The germline CDR1 and CDR2 sequences are SEHNR and FQNEAQ (reference sequence). The J segment lost 6 bases and the V segment lost 4 bases, leaving 10 bases of the junction unmatched. The CDR3 is 17 residues long.

V and J are TRBV7-3 and TRBJ1-1; 7 nucleotides line up with TRBD1. CDR1 SGHTA and CDR2 FQGTGA come from the germline V gene. Unmatched junction bases numbered 0, after V lost 0 bases and J lost 2 bases. This CDR3 is 14 amino acids long. The CDR3 bases are TGTGCCAGCAGCTTAACAGGGGGCAACACTGAAGCTTTCTTT. Its translation is CASSLTGGNTEAFF.

The J gene is TRBJ1-1, the V gene TRBV30; no clear D gene. Germline values: CDR1 GTSNPN, CDR2 SVGIG (reference sequence). The CDR3 is 12 residues long. The V gene lost 6 bases and the J gene lost 8 bases, with 16 bases spanning the gap. CDR3 bases: TGTGCCTGCAATAAAGCGGGGTCAGAAGCTTTCTTT. Its protein is CACNKAGSEAFF.

This clone was recorded a few times. The V gene is TRBV27, the J gene TRBJ1-5; 7 nucleotides line up with TRBD1. The germline gives CDR1 MNHEY, CDR2 SMNVEV (reference sequence). After removal of 5 bases from V and 6 bases from J, the junction contained 7 bases not matched to a gene. This CDR3 region has 14 residues. CDR3 region: CASSIQQGFQPQHF. CDR3 bases: TGTGCCAGCAGTATTCAACAGGGGTTTCAGCCCCAGCATTTT.

This chain uses TRBV5-1 with TRBJ2-7, with 7 bases matching TRBD1. This CDR3 has 16 amino acids. Trimming took 0 bases from V and 1 from J; bases not matched to a gene: 7. The germline gives CDR1 SGHRS, CDR2 YFSETQ. CDR3 protein: CASSLAQQGKSYEQYF. CDR3 bases: TGCGCCAGCAGCTTGGCACAACAGGGGAAATCCTACGAGCAGTACTTC.

The V gene is TRBV3-1 (or the pseudogene TRBV3-2), the J gene TRBJ1-2, with D possibly TRBD1 on 5 matching bases. This CDR3 has 15 amino acids. Germline V gene data show CDR1 as LGHDT and CDR2 as YNNKEL (reference sequence). V was shortened by 1 base and J by 4 bases, with 13 bases between the two germline ends. In DNA form, the CDR3 reads TGTGCCAGCAGCCAAGCCCAGGGAGGTTCCTATGGCTACACCTTC. This translates into CASSQAQGGSYGYTF.

The rearrangement links TRBV5-5 to TRBJ1-2; D is perhaps TRBD1 (5 bases). Trimming removed 10 bases at V and 0 bases at J, with 10 bases between. The CDR3 consists of 12 residues. Per the germline V gene, CDR1 is SGHKS and CDR2 is YYEKEE (reference sequence). CDR3 nucleotide sequence: TGTGCCTTACAGGTATCTAACTATGGCTACACCTTC. Translation gives CALQVSNYGYTF.

This clone was recorded once. The CDR3 loop is CAWSPPFGNTIYF. CDR3 nucleotides: TGTGCCTGGAGTCCCCCCTTTGGAAACACCATATATTTT. This rearrangement joins TRBV30 to TRBJ1-3, with D unresolved. V lost 2 bases, J lost 3 bases, and 8 bases lay in between. CDR1 is GTSNPN and CDR2 is SVGIG in the germline V gene (reference sequence). This CDR3 region has 13 residues.

The genes are TRBV18 and TRBJ1-5, with 7 nucleotides matching TRBD1. Germline V lookup: CDR1 KGHSH, CDR2 LQKENI. The CDR3 totals 15 residues. Trimming at V came to 3 bases and at J to 9 bases, leaving 11 bases not matched to a gene. The CDR3 DNA sequence: TGTGCCAGCTCACCTACGGGACAGATAAGCTCGCCCCAGCATTTT. Protein product: CASSPTGQISSPQHF.

The J gene is TRBJ2-7, the V gene TRBV27; tentatively, D is TRBD1 (6 bases). The germline gives CDR1 MNHEY, CDR2 SMNVEV (reference sequence). The CDR3 is 13 amino acids. Trimming stripped 4 bases from V and 3 bases from J, with 10 bases between. As DNA, the CDR3 is TGTGCCAGCAGTTCAGGGGCCGTCTACGAGCAGTACTTC. Protein sequence: CASSSGAVYEQYF.

CDR3 DNA: TGTGCCAGCAGTGGGACAGGATATGGCTACACCTTC. It translates to CASSGTGYGYTF. The rearrangement uses TRBV12-3 or TRBV12-4 and TRBJ1-2; 8 bases are shared with TRBD1. The CDR3 is 12 residues long. After removal of 5 bases from V and 5 bases from J, the junction contained 1 base not matched to a gene.

The chain carries TRBV7-2 and TRBJ2-1, with D perhaps matching TRBD2 (5 bases). This CDR3 contains 13 residues. The ends were cut back, 1 base at V and 9 bases at J, with 10 bases in the middle. Germline assignment: CDR1 SGHTA and CDR2 FQGNSA. In DNA form, the CDR3 reads TGTGCCAGCAGCTTAGGAGCGGACGTTGAGCAGTTCTTC. Translating it yields CASSLGADVEQFF.

The rearrangement links TRBV29-1 to TRBJ1-1; D uncertain. The CDR3 loop spans 11 amino acids. V was pared by 5 bases and J by 11 bases, with 15 bases between. Germline-derived CDR1 and CDR2 are SQVTM and ANQGSEA. The CDR3 bases are TGCAGCGTTCCCGTAGGACTTCGGGCTTTCTTT. It is translated as CSVPVGLRAFF.

The chain couples TRBV19 to TRBJ2-1, with 8 bases that match TRBD2. Germline V lookup: CDR1 LNHDA, CDR2 SQIVND (reference sequence). V dropped 5 bases and J dropped 9; count of bases not matched to a gene: 9. This CDR3 contains 14 residues. The CDR3, as DNA: TGTGCCAGTAGTCGACGGGGGGGCGCGGGTGAGCAGTTCTTC. Translated: CASSRRGGAGEQFF.

The V call is TRBV6-5, the J call TRBJ1-2; the D gene is possibly TRBD1 (5 bases). V was trimmed by 8 bases and J by 8 bases, leaving 18 bases between them. This CDR3 has 13 amino acids. CDR1 is MNHEY and CDR2 is SVGAGI in the germline V gene. The CDR3 nucleotides are TGTGCCAGCGGTCTTTGGCAGGGCCAGGGCTACACCTTC. Protein sequence: CASGLWQGQGYTF.

This clone was seen only once. The V call is TRBV5-1, the J call TRBJ1-1; possible D gene TRBD1, 6 bases. The CDR3 runs 16 residues. Germline CDR1 and CDR2: SGHRS and YFSETQ. Trimming took 1 base from V and 0 from J, leaving 13 bases between them. The CDR3, as DNA: TGCGCCAGCAGCTTGAGGTCAGGGGCGATGAACACTGAAGCTTTCTTT. It is translated as CASSLRSGAMNTEAFF.

This chain connects TRBV5-6 to TRBJ1-1; tentatively, D is TRBD1 (6 bases). V was trimmed by 2 bases and J by 10 bases, leaving 12 bases between them. The CDR3 spans 12 residues. CDR1 and CDR2 (germline): SGHDT, YYEEEE. The CDR3 sequence: CASSLQGIGAFF. CDR3 coding DNA: TGTGCCAGCAGCTTACAGGGAATCGGAGCTTTCTTT.

V gene TRBV5-1 combines with J gene TRBJ1-1; a possible D gene is TRBD1 (5 bases). CDR1 is SGHRS, CDR2 YFSETQ, per germline. CDR3 length: 17 residues. The V and J ends lost 1 base and 0 bases respectively, with 16 bases between them. The CDR3 region has the DNA TGCGCCAGCAGCTTGTGGGCAGGGAATTTGATGAACACTGAAGCTTTCTTT. Translating gives CASSLWAGNLMNTEAFF.

The V gene is TRBV6-5, the J gene TRBJ1-2; D is perhaps TRBD1 (6 bases). Deletions cut 1 base from V and 7 bases from J, with 7 bases between. Germline-derived CDR1 and CDR2 are MNHEY and SVGAGI. The CDR3 loop spans 12 amino acids. The CDR3, as DNA: TGTGCCAGCAGTTACTTCAGGGGTGGCTACACCTTC. Translated, it gives CASSYFRGGYTF.

The V gene is TRBV7-8, the J gene TRBJ2-7, with 11 bases aligning to TRBD2. Germline V gives CDR1 SGHVS, CDR2 FQNEAQ. CDR3 length: 16 amino acids. The V and J ends lost 4 bases and 3 bases, in that order; junction bases with no gene match: 8. In nucleotides, the CDR3 is TGTGCCAGCAGCTCGATTAGCGGGAGGGTGATCTACGAGCAGTACTTC. Translation: CASSSISGRVIYEQYF.

This chain connects TRBV4-2 to TRBJ2-1, with a tentative D call TRBD1 (6 bases). Trimming cost V 1 base and J 3 bases, with 13 bases left between them. Germline assignment: CDR1 LGHNA and CDR2 YNFKEQ. The CDR3 is 16 residues long. Here the CDR3 DNA reads TGTGCCAGCAGCCAAGTGGGTGGGGGCAGCTACAATGAGCAGTTCTTC. Translating gives CASSQVGGGSYNEQFF.